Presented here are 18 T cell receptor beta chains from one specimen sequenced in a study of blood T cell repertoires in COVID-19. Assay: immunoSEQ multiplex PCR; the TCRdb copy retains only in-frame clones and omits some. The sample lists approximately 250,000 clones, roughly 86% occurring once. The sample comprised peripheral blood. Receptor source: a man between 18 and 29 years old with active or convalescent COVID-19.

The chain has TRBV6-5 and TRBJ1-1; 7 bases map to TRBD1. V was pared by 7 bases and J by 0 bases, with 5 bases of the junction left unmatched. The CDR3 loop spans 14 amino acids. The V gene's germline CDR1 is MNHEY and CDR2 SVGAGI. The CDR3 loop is CASTTGALNTEAFF. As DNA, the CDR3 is TGTGCCAGCACTACAGGGGCACTGAACACTGAAGCTTTCTTT.

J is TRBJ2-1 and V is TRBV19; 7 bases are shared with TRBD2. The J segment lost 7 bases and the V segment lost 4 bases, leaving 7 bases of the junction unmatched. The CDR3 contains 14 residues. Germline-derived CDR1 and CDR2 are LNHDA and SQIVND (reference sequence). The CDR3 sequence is CASSSGREDNEQFF. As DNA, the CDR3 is TGTGCCAGTAGTAGTGGACGGGAGGATAATGAGCAGTTCTTC. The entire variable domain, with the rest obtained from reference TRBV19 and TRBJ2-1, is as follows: DGGITQSPKYLFRKEGQNVTLSCEQNLNHDAMYWYRQDPGQGLRLIYYSQIVNDFQKGDIAEGYSVSREKKESFPLTVTSAQKNPTAFYLCASSSGREDNEQFFGPGTRLTVL.

The CDR3 spells CASSPRDRNRYGYTF. CDR3 DNA sequence: TGTGCCAGCAGTCCACGGGACAGGAACCGCTATGGCTACACCTTC. V usage is TRBV6-5 and J usage is TRBJ1-2, with 8 bases lining up with TRBD1. The CDR3 is made up of 15 amino acids. The J segment lost 4 bases and the V segment lost 5 bases, leaving 9 bases of the junction unmatched. Germline CDR1 is MNHEY and CDR2 is SVGAGI.

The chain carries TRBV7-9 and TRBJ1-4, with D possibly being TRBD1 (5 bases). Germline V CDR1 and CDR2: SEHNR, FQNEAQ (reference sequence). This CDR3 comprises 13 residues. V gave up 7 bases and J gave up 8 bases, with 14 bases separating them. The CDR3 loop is CASNVQGGEKLFF. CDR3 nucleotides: TGTGCCAGCAACGTCCAGGGAGGCGAAAAACTGTTTTTT.

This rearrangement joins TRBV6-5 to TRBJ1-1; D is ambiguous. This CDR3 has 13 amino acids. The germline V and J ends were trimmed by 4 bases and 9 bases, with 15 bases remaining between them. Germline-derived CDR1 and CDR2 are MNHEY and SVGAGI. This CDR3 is CASSWTPLAQAFF. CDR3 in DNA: TGTGCCAGCAGTTGGACTCCACTGGCCCAAGCTTTCTTT.

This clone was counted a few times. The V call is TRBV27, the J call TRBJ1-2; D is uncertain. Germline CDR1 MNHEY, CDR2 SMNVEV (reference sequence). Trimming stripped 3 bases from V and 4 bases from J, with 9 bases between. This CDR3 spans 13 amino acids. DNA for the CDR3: TGTGCCAGCAGTTTTGGCGGCGTCTATGGCTACACCTTC. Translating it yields CASSFGGVYGYTF.

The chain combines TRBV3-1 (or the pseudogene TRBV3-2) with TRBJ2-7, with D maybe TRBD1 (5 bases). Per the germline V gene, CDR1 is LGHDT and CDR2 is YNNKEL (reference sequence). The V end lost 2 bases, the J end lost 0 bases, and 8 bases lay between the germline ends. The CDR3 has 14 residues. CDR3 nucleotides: TGTGCCAGCAGCCAACTTGACAGCTCCTACGAGCAGTACTTC. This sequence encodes CASSQLDSSYEQYF.

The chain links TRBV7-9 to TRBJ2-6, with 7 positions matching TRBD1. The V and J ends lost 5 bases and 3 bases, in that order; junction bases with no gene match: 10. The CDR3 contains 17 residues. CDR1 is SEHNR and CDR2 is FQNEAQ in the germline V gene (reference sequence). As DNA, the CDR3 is TGTGCCAGCAGCCTCACAGGGGCCCTATTTGGGGCCAACGTCCTGACTTTC. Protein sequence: CASSLTGALFGANVLTF.

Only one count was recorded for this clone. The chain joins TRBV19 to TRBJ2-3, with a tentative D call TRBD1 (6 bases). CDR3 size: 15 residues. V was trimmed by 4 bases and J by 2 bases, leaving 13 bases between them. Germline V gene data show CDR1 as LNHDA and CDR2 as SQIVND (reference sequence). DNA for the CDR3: TGTGCCAGTAGTACGTATACAGGGAACACAGATACGCAGTATTTT. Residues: CASSTYTGNTDTQYF.

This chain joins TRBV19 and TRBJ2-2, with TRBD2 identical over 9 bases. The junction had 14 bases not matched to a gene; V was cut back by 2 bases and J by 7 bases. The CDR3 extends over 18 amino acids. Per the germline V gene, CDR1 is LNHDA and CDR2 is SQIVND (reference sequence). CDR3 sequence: CASSILGAGGPSSGELFF. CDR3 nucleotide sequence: TGTGCCAGTAGTATACTCGGCGCGGGAGGGCCCTCGAGCGGGGAGCTGTTTTTT.

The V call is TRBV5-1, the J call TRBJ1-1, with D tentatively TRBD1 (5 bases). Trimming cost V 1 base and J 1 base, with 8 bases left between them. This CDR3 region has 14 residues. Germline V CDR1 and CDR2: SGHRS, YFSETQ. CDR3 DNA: TGCGCCAGCAGCTTGCGACAGAGGAACACTGAAGCTTTCTTT. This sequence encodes CASSLRQRNTEAFF.

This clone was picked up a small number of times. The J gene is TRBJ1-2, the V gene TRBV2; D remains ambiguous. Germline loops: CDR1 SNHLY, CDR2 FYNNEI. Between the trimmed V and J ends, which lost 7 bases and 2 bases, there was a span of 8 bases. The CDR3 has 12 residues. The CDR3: CASTDTNYGYTF. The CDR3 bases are TGTGCCAGCACAGACACCAACTATGGCTACACCTTC. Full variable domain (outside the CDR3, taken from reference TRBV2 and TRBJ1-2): EPEVTQTPSHQVTQMGQEVILRCVPISNHLYFYWYRQILGQKVEFLVSFYNNEISEKSEIFDDQFSVERPDGSNFTLKIRSTKLEDSAMYFCASTDTNYGYTFGSGTRLTVV.

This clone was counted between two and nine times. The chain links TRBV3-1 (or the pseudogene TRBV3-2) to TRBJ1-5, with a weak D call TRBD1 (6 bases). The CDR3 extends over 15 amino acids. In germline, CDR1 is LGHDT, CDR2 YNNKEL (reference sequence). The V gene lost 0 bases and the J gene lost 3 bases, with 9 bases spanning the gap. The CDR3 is CASSQEMGANQPQHF. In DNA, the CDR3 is TGTGCCAGCAGCCAAGAAATGGGGGCCAATCAGCCCCAGCATTTT.

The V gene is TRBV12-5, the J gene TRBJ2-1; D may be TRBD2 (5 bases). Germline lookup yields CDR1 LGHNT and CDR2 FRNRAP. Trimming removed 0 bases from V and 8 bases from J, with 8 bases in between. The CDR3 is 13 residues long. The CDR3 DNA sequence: TGTGCTAGTGGTTTGGTATGGGGAGATGAGCAGTTCTTC. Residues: CASGLVWGDEQFF.

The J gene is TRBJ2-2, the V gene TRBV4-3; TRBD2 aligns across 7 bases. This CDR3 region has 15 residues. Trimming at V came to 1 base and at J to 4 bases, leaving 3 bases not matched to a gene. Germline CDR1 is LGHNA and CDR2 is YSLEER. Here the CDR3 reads CASSQGGGSTGELFF. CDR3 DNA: TGCGCCAGCAGCCAAGGGGGCGGGAGCACCGGGGAGCTGTTTTTT.

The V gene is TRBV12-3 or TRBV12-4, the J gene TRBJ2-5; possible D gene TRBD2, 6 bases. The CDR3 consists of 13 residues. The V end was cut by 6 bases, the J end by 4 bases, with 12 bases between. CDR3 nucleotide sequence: TGTGCCAGCAGGATAGCGGTGGTAGAGACCCAGTACTTC. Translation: CASRIAVVETQYF.

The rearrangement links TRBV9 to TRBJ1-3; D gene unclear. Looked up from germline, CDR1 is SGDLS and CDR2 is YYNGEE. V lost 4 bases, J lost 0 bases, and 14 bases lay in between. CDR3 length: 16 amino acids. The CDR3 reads CASSPGLRDSGNTIYF. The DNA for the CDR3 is TGTGCCAGCAGCCCCGGACTTAGGGACTCTGGAAACACCATATATTTT.

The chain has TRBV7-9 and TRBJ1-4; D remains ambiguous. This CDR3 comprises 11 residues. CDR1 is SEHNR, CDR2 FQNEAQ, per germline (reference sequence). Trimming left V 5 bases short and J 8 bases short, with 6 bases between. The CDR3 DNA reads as TGTGCCAGCAGCGAGGGCGAAAAACTGTTTTTT. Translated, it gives CASSEGEKLFF.